These 20 T cell receptor beta chains came from one sample sequenced in a study of cytomegalovirus exposure and HLA in healthy donors (dated by TCRdb to about 2017). Libraries were prepared through the immunoSEQ multiplex PCR assay. For the multiplex PCR, a mixture combining 60 forward primers for TCR Vbeta segments and 13 reverse primers for TCR Jbeta segments was used. In its TCRdb copy, this immuneACCESS table keeps in-frame sequences only and misses some clones. Where compared with another copy, unresolved V genes explain less than half of these, and the others have no known cause. This sample holds around 190,000 clones; around 82% were observed only once. Together, the top ten hold more than 5% of the sample. Sequencing used PBMCs. The receptors derive from a man in his forties in good health and CMV-seronegative.

The chain has TRBV27 and TRBJ1-5; TRBD1 might be the D (6 bases). Germline lookup yields CDR1 MNHEY and CDR2 SMNVEV (reference sequence). V lost 4 bases and J lost 1, with 8 bases in between. There are 14 residues in the CDR3. The DNA of the CDR3 is TGTGCCAGCAGTTATGGACAGAGCAATCAGCCCCAGCATTTT. Encoded protein: CASSYGQSNQPQHF.

The chain joins TRBV7-9 to TRBJ2-7; 8 nucleotides line up with TRBD1. J gave up 4 bases and V 6 bases, and 11 bases lay outside the gene matches. The V gene's germline CDR1 is SEHNR and CDR2 FQNEAQ (reference sequence). The CDR3 sequence is 15 residues long. This CDR3 reads CASSTAGTGQYEQYF. CDR3 sequence (DNA): TGTGCCAGCAGTACGGCCGGGACAGGACAGTACGAGCAGTACTTC.

This sequence joins TRBV4-3 and TRBJ2-3, with TRBD2 identical over 15 bases. The CDR3 loop spans 18 amino acids. The germline CDR1 and CDR2 sequences are LGHNA and YSLEER. V shed 4 bases, J shed 4 bases, and the junction held 9 bases outside the gene matches. This CDR3 is CASSRGLAGGPGADTQYF. CDR3 DNA: TGCGCCAGCAGCCGCGGACTAGCGGGGGGGCCAGGCGCAGATACGCAGTATTTT.

This chain uses TRBV30 with TRBJ2-1; D might be TRBD2 (6 bases). The CDR3 sequence is 16 residues long. The ends were cut back, 5 bases at V and 5 bases at J, with 22 bases in the middle. Germline lookup yields CDR1 GTSNPN and CDR2 SVGIG (reference sequence). The CDR3 DNA reads TGTGCCTGGGAAGGGAGGAGAATAGGAGGCCACAATGAGCAGTTCTTC. Its protein product is CAWEGRRIGGHNEQFF.

The chain couples TRBV7-2 to TRBJ2-5; D gene unclear. Germline CDR1 reads SGHTA; CDR2 reads FQGNSA. V dropped 3 bases and J dropped 5 bases, with 4 bases sitting between them. This CDR3 is built from 11 residues. The CDR3 DNA reads as TGTGCCAGCAGCTTCGGGGAGACCCAGTACTTC. The encoded protein is CASSFGETQYF.

This rearrangement joins TRBV9 to TRBJ2-2; D remains ambiguous. Trimming stripped 0 bases from V and 5 bases from J, with 14 bases between. Germline CDR1 and CDR2: SGDLS and YYNGEE. The CDR3 length is 16 residues. CDR3 protein: CASSVDEALGTGELFF. CDR3 DNA: TGTGCCAGCAGCGTAGACGAGGCTCTCGGGACCGGGGAGCTGTTTTTT.

This clone was seen only a few times. J is TRBJ2-5 and V is TRBV5-6; TRBD1 aligns across 9 bases. Near its end, the DNA agrees better with TRBJ2-7, so the J call may be wrong. The CDR3 has 15 residues. The germline gives CDR1 SGHDT, CDR2 YYEEEE. The CDR3 region has the DNA TGTGCCAGCAGCCAGCCGGGACAGGGCTCCTACGAGCAGTACTTC. Protein: CASSQPGQGSYEQYF.

The J gene is TRBJ1-2, the V gene TRBV19, with D possibly TRBD1 on 6 matching bases. The V gene lost 0 bases and the J gene lost 7 bases, with 21 bases spanning the gap. The CDR3 extends over 17 amino acids. The germline CDR1 and CDR2 sequences are LNHDA and SQIVND (reference sequence). CDR3 sequence reads: CASSIDLRTGQGSGYTF. CDR3 nucleotide sequence: TGTGCCAGTAGTATAGATCTTAGAACGGGACAAGGGTCTGGCTACACCTTC.

This chain connects TRBV11-3 to TRBJ1-1, with a tentative D call TRBD1 (6 bases). CDR1 and CDR2 (germline): SGHNT, YENEEA. CDR3 length equals 16 residues. Trimming pared 0 bases from V and 1 base from J, leaving 12 bases between. In DNA, the CDR3 is TGTGCCAGCAGCTTAGACTTTGTGACAGGGAACACTGAAGCTTTCTTT. Residues: CASSLDFVTGNTEAFF.

The chain is built from TRBV18 and TRBJ2-7; the D gene is possibly TRBD1 (6 bases). With 6 bases removed from V and 3 bases from J, the gap between germline ends came to 15 bases. Germline CDR1 and CDR2: KGHSH and LQKENI. The length of the CDR3 is 14 residues. The CDR3 coding sequence is TGTGCCAGCTCGTCCCGGGACAAGTACTACGAGCAGTACTTC. Translating gives CASSSRDKYYEQYF.

The chain carries TRBV6-5 and TRBJ1-6; 8 bases fit TRBD1. The CDR3 has 13 amino acids. The germline gives CDR1 MNHEY, CDR2 SVGAGI. The trim removed 4 bases at V and 9 bases at J, leaving 2 bases unmatched. Here the CDR3 reads CASSWTGPSPLHF. The CDR3 DNA reads TGTGCCAGCAGTTGGACAGGGCCTTCACCCCTCCACTTT.

This chain connects TRBV2 to TRBJ2-3; D is undetermined. The CDR3 consists of 14 residues. CDR1 is SNHLY and CDR2 is FYNNEI in the germline V gene. The V gene lost 3 bases and the J gene lost 0 bases, with 7 bases spanning the gap. CDR3 protein: CASSDSESTDTQYF. In DNA, the CDR3 is TGTGCCAGCAGTGACAGCGAGAGCACAGATACGCAGTATTTT.

This chain links TRBV7-9 with TRBJ2-7; D is uncertain. With 4 bases removed from V and 4 bases from J, the gap between germline ends came to 8 bases. The CDR3 is 12 amino acids. CDR1 and CDR2 (germline): SEHNR, FQNEAQ (reference sequence). This CDR3 is CASSSDWYEQYF. DNA for the CDR3: TGTGCCAGCAGCTCTGACTGGTACGAGCAGTACTTC.

This chain joins TRBV5-4 and TRBJ2-5; D is possibly TRBD2 (5 bases). The CDR3 covers 13 residues. The germline V and J ends were trimmed by 5 bases and 0 bases, with 8 bases remaining between them. CDR1 and CDR2 (germline): SGHNT, YYREEE (reference sequence). Here the CDR3 reads CASRGADQETQYF. CDR3 DNA sequence: TGTGCCAGCAGAGGAGCGGACCAAGAGACCCAGTACTTC.

The chain has TRBV6-6 and TRBJ1-1, with D unresolved. V was cut by 5 bases and J by 2 bases, with 15 bases left in between. This CDR3 spans 15 amino acids. The germline V gene has CDR1 MNHNY and CDR2 SVGAGI (reference sequence). CDR3 nucleotides: TGTGCCAGCAGTAAACTGACAACAACCAACACTGAAGCTTTCTTT. This gives the protein CASSKLTTTNTEAFF.

This clone was seen only once. This chain links TRBV7-9 with TRBJ2-3; tentative D call: TRBD2 (6 bases). V was trimmed by 1 base and J by 6 bases, leaving 17 bases between them. The CDR3 is 16 amino acids. Germline CDR1 is SEHNR and CDR2 is FQNEAQ (reference sequence). This chain's CDR3 is CASSLELATRRDTQYF. Written as DNA, the CDR3 is TGTGCCAGCAGCTTAGAACTAGCAACCCGTCGGGATACGCAGTATTTT.

The rearrangement links TRBV10-3 to TRBJ1-5; D is unclear. Germline V gene sequence: CDR1 ENHRY, CDR2 SYGVKD. This CDR3 has 12 residues. The V end was cut by 10 bases, the J end by 4 bases, with 11 bases between. This chain's CDR3 is CATRTGNQPQHF. CDR3 DNA: TGTGCCACTCGGACGGGGAATCAGCCCCAGCATTTT.

The rearrangement uses TRBV27 and TRBJ2-7; 8 positions agree with TRBD2. This CDR3 is 17 amino acids long. With 0 bases clipped from V and 1 base from J, the junction kept 8 bases outside the gene matches. Germline V CDR1 and CDR2: MNHEY, SMNVEV (reference sequence). The CDR3 protein is CASSLSPAGVSSYEQYF. Written as DNA, the CDR3 is TGTGCCAGCAGTTTATCCCCAGCGGGAGTAAGTTCCTACGAGCAGTACTTC.

DNA for the CDR3: TGTGCCAGCAGCTCGGGGGGTTTAAGCGGGGAGCTGTTTTTT. Translating gives CASSSGGLSGELFF. The chain has TRBV7-9 and TRBJ2-2; 7 bases fit TRBD2. Germline assignment: CDR1 SEHNR and CDR2 FQNEAQ (reference sequence). This CDR3 has 14 residues. The junction had 6 bases not matched to a gene; V was cut back by 4 bases and J by 7 bases. Full variable domain (rest looked up from reference TRBV7-9 and TRBJ2-2): DTGVSQNPRHKITKRGQNVTFRCDPISEHNRLYWYRQTLGQGPEFLTYFQNEAQLEKSRLLSDRFSAERPKGSFSTLEIQRTEQGDSAMYLCASSSGGLSGELFFGEGSRLTVL.

The chain recombines TRBV5-1 with TRBJ2-3; TRBD1 matches at 7 bases. The CDR3 sequence is 15 residues long. J lost 4 bases, V lost 0 bases, and 5 bases had no gene match. Per the germline V gene, CDR1 is SGHRS and CDR2 is YFSETQ. CDR3 protein: CASSLAGQPPDTQYF. CDR3 coding DNA: TGCGCCAGCAGCTTGGCGGGACAGCCCCCAGATACGCAGTATTTT.